This TCR beta chain was retrieved from a study of blood T cell repertoires in COVID-19. Study overall: The United States, Italy and Spain supplied acute and convalescent COVID-19 samples. PBMCs, B-cell-depleted T cells, or T cells were the source of the cDNA or gDNA that made up the material.

The germline V gene encodes CDR1 MNHEY and CDR2 SVGAGI. This CDR3 is built from 15 residues. Losses at the gene ends were 6 bases for V and 9 bases for J; bases not matched to a gene: 13. Assay used: immunoSEQ multiplex PCR; TCRdb lists only in-frame clones, some missing. The sample lists approximately 430,000 clones, 86% occurring once. Sequences were obtained from peripheral blood. The V gene is TRBV6-5, the J gene TRBJ2-1; 8 bases are a match to TRBD2. This TCR came from a woman in her 30s with active or convalescent COVID-19. The CDR3 loop reads CASSLRGSGSGEQFF. In DNA, the CDR3 is TGTGCCAGCAGCCTAAGAGGGAGCGGGAGTGGTGAGCAGTTCTTC.